The 4 T cell receptor beta chains presented below share a single source sample, sequenced in a study of response to subunit inactivated influenza vaccine. Each CDR3 protein is one row after TCRdb ran MiXCR on the RT-PCR reads. The sample records roughly 550,000 distinct CDR3 sequences, roughly a quarter being singletons. These same records also appear under a second study, on T cells expressing NK-cell markers. This second study notes: UMI-tagged 5'RACE template switching yielded the TCR beta cDNA.

Material: CD4+ T cells sorted from PBMCs, obtained roughly 12 days after vaccination. Receptors originate from a man between 50 and 59 years old who received an inactivated influenza vaccine.

The gene calls are TRBV12-3 or TRBV12-4 and TRBJ1-6; D is unresolved. The ends were cut back, 6 bases at V and 3 bases at J, with 9 bases in the middle. The CDR3 spans 14 residues. CDR3 nucleotide sequence: TGTGCCAGCAGACCAGGAAACTATAATTCACCCCTCCACTTT. It codes for CASRPGNYNSPLHF.

This clonotype was seen only a few times. CDR3 in amino acids: CASSQQWETTGELFF. CDR3 coding DNA: TGCGCCAGCAGCCAACAGTGGGAGACCACCGGGGAGCTGTTTTTT. This sequence joins TRBV4-3 and TRBJ2-2; D is possibly TRBD2 (5 bases). CDR3 size: 15 residues. Between the trimmed V and J ends, which lost 2 bases and 4 bases, there was a span of 11 bases. Germline V gene sequence: CDR1 LGHNA, CDR2 YSLEER.

This clonotype was counted a few times. The chain uses TRBV3-1 and TRBJ2-1; TRBD2 matches 7 bases. Germline V gene sequence: CDR1 LGHDT, CDR2 YNNKEL (reference sequence). V dropped 5 bases and J dropped 8; count of bases not matched to a gene: 9. The CDR3 is 14 residues long. CDR3 coding DNA: TGTGCCAGCAGCGTGATCGGGGGGAGGTATGAGCAGTTCTTC. Encoded protein: CASSVIGGRYEQFF.

This clonotype has a count of ten or more. The V gene is TRBV20-1, the J gene TRBJ2-1; TRBD1 aligns across 12 bases. Germline V lookup: CDR1 DFQATT, CDR2 SNEGSKA (reference sequence). The CDR3 loop spans 14 amino acids. After removal of 4 bases from V and 6 bases from J, the junction contained 4 bases not matched to a gene. The CDR3 loop reads CSATRDRGLNEQFF. CDR3 in DNA: TGCAGTGCTACTCGGGACAGGGGGCTCAATGAGCAGTTCTTC.